This passage covers 7 T cell receptor beta chains from one sample sequenced in a study of T cells after yellow fever vaccination. TCRdb independently ran MiXCR on the 5' RACE reads; one entry per CDR3 protein. Among about 340,000 distinct CDR3 sequences listed, around an eighth were seen once. The specimen comprised CD4+ T cells sorted from PBMCs, sampled 15 days after the yellow fever booster vaccination. These receptors were taken from a man between 18 and 35 years old who received the YFV17D yellow fever vaccine.

This clonotype was detected only a few times. The chain uses TRBV7-2 and TRBJ2-1; no firm D call. V lost 1 base and J lost 7, with 11 bases in between. The length of the CDR3 is 14 residues. Germline-derived CDR1 and CDR2 are SGHTA and FQGNSA. CDR3 sequence (DNA): TGTGCCAGCAGCTTAGTGGTTGTTCAGAATGAGCAGTTCTTC. Protein product: CASSLVVVQNEQFF.

The chain combines TRBV6-1 with TRBJ2-1; either TRBD1 or TRBD2 may fit D (6 bases each). This CDR3 spans 16 amino acids. The V end lost 5 bases, the J end lost 6 bases, and 20 bases lay between the germline ends. Germline loops: CDR1 MNHNS, CDR2 SASEGT. DNA of the CDR3: TGTGCCAGCAGTTTAGGCGGGACAAGTAGGGCCAATGAGCAGTTCTTC. Protein: CASSLGGTSRANEQFF.

A word on this clonotype: The junction does not match germline at one end; this may be a read error. J is TRBJ2-5 and V is TRBV7-2; weak D call: TRBD2 (6 bases). This CDR3 contains 16 residues. Germline CDR1 SGHTA, CDR2 FQGNSA. The CDR3 is CDSSLAVARRGETQYF. For the CDR3, the DNA is TGTGACAGCAGCTTAGCGGTCGCCCGAAGAGGAGAGACCCAGTACTTC.

This clonotype came up a few times. The rearrangement links TRBV5-1 to TRBJ1-6; no clear D. Germline loops: CDR1 SGHRS, CDR2 YFSETQ. The CDR3 runs 14 residues. V gave up 0 bases and J gave up 5 bases, with 6 bases separating them. CDR3 bases: TGCGCCAGCAGCTTGGAGCCAAATAATTCACCCCTCCACTTT. This gives the protein CASSLEPNNSPLHF.

The gene calls are TRBV20-1 and TRBJ2-3; D not resolved. The CDR3 length is 15 residues. Deletions cut 5 bases from V and 1 base from J, with 16 bases between. In germline, CDR1 is DFQATT, CDR2 SNEGSKA (reference sequence). The CDR3 here is CSAYGTTTGTDTQYF. The CDR3 nucleotides are TGCAGTGCTTATGGAACAACGACCGGCACAGATACGCAGTATTTT.

The V call is TRBV21-1, the J call TRBJ1-2. TRBV21-1 is given as a pseudogene. The CDR3 consists of 12 residues. In DNA, the CDR3 is TGTGCCAGCAGCAAAAGGTTTGGTGGCTACACCTTC. This sequence encodes CASSKRFGGYTF.

This sequence joins TRBV18 and TRBJ2-5, with D possibly matching TRBD2 (5 bases). Between the trimmed V and J ends, which lost 3 bases and 4 bases, there was a span of 15 bases. CDR1 KGHSH and CDR2 LQKENI come from the germline V gene. The CDR3 contains 15 residues. CDR3 nucleotides: TGTGCCAGCTCACCCTCTCTCAGCGCGGGAGAGACCCAGTACTTC. Residues: CASSPSLSAGETQYF. The variable domain in full, completed from reference TRBV18 and TRBJ2-5, reads NAGVMQNPRHLVRRRGQEARLRCSPMKGHSHVYWYRQLPEEGLKFMVYLQKENIIDESGMPKERFSAEFPKEGPSILRIQQVVRGDSAAYFCASSPSLSAGETQYFGPGTRLLVL.